This T cell receptor beta chain was retrieved from a study of lymphopenia after photon versus proton radiotherapy. General study points: Post-nadir diversity loss with photons came from oligoclonal expansion, particularly CD8+ Temra cells.

Here immunoSEQ multiplex PCR was the method, and the copy in TCRdb shows in-frame clones only, minus some. Of about 34,000 clones listed, around 82% were seen once; the top ten hold 13% to 15%. The CDR3 loop spans 15 amino acids. In germline, CDR1 is MNHEY, CDR2 SVGAGI. After removal of 6 bases from V and 3 bases from J, the junction contained 7 bases not matched to a gene. For this clone: Its specificity is unknown.

This sample comprised peripheral blood, obtained from a patient treated with proton-based radiotherapy. V and J are TRBV6-5 and TRBJ2-7, with 11 bases fitting TRBD1. This receptor was identified in a woman in her sixties or seventies with pancreatic cancer. CDR3 sequence reads: CASRYRTGGGYEQYF. CDR3 DNA: TGTGCCAGCAGATATCGGACAGGGGGCGGCTACGAGCAGTACTTC.